This T cell receptor (beta chain) stems from a study of shared clonotypes between healthy human individuals. Profiling relied on immunoSEQ multiplex PCR, and the TCRdb table lists in-frame clones only, not all of them. The sample comprises millions of clones, just under 95% of which are singletons, and 1.1% rests with the top ten. This CDR3 has 15 residues. Losses at the gene ends were 4 bases for V and 4 bases for J; bases not matched to a gene: 3. CDR1 SGHRS and CDR2 YFSETQ come from the germline V gene. The naive CD8 fraction comprised CD45RO-negative cells positively selected for CCR7 and excluded terminally differentiated effector memory CD45RA+ cells. A word on this clone: This same CDR3 is encoded by further DNA sequences in the sample.

The rearrangement joins TRBV5-1 to TRBJ2-1, with 12 bases matching TRBD2. This clonotype originated in a man in his late teens or twenties in good health. The source material was naive CD8+ T cells sorted from blood. The CDR3 loop reads CASSPGTSGYNEQFF. The CDR3 DNA sequence: TGCGCCAGCAGCCCCGGGACTAGCGGGTACAATGAGCAGTTCTTC.